A single TCR beta chain is shown here with its context. Its antigen remains unidentified. This CDR3 is built from 15 residues. Trimming stripped 3 bases from V and 2 bases from J, with 12 bases between. Germline loops: CDR1 MNHEY, CDR2 SMNVEV (reference sequence). PCR primers comprised 60 Vbeta and 13 Jbeta primers. Measured with immunoSEQ multiplex PCR; TCRdb has only the in-frame clones, and not every one. This sample has approximately 270,000 clones; around 80% occur once, and the top ten carry roughly 0.3%. The data were obtained in a study of cytomegalovirus exposure and HLA in healthy donors. General study points: Excluded were some V segments that proved indistinguishable, including TRBV6-2 and TRBV6-3. Accurate predictions that matched the HLA-A and HLA-B alleles of most subjects were reportedly made from TCR beta sequences. For most TCR sequences rarity was the rule, although some public TCRs occurred in many donors. A later look showed TCR association rates differing by HLA locus, highest for DRB1 and lowest for HLA-C.

This TCR came from a girl aged 2-9 years in good health and CMV-seronegative. The sequenced material came from PBMCs. The rearrangement links TRBV27 to TRBJ2-3; D remains unclear. The CDR3 here is CASSFYGRNTDTQYF. The CDR3 coding sequence is TGTGCCAGCAGTTTTTATGGGCGCAACACAGATACGCAGTATTTT.